Presented here are 29 T cell receptor beta chains from one specimen sequenced in a study of T cell clusters in autoimmune cytopenias. About 37,500 genome equivalents of blood DNA were amplified for TRB. One tube held mixed TRB-A and TRB-B primer pools for touch-down PCR. TCRdb reprocessed the multiplex PCR reads and keeps a single row for each CDR3 protein, giving no DNA. The ten most abundant clones cover around 14% of a sample with 640 or so distinct CDR3 sequences. The same sample was also used in a study of T cell repertoires in aging, cancer and after chemotherapy.

Sequenced: peripheral blood. These receptors were collected from a human donor with chronic lymphocytic leukemia.

The chain uses TRBV4-1 and TRBJ2-3; TCRdb proposes TRBD2, but this gene call is untestable without DNA. The CDR3 spans 18 residues. The germline V gene has CDR1 MGHRA and CDR2 YSYEKL. The CDR3 spells CASSQVSSTGGPLDTQYF.

By frequency, this clonotype is large. The J gene is TRBJ1-1, the V gene TRBV18. Per the germline V gene, CDR1 is KGHSH and CDR2 is LQKENI. This CDR3 is built from 15 residues. This CDR3 reads CASSPSSASNTEAFF.

Its frequency marks this clonotype as medium-sized. The V and J genes are TRBV7-6 and TRBJ2-5; without DNA, the TCRdb call of TRBD1 cannot be checked. CDR3 length: 15 residues. CDR1 and CDR2 (germline): SGHVS, FNYEAQ. The CDR3 sequence: CASSLGGTPQETQYF. Full variable domain (outside the CDR3, taken from reference TRBV7-6 and TRBJ2-5): GAGVSQSPRYKVTKRGQDVALRCDPISGHVSLYWYRQALGQGPEFLTYFNYEAQQDKSGLPNDRFSAERPEGSISTLTIQRTEQRDSAMYRCASSLGGTPQETQYFGPGTRLLVL.

By frequency, this clonotype registers medium-sized (0.01 to 0.1%). The rearrangement uses TRBV5-1 and TRBJ2-7; TCRdb gives TRBD1 as the D gene, but with no DNA this cannot be confirmed. From germline, CDR1 is SGHRS and CDR2 YFSETQ. The CDR3 loop spans 16 amino acids. The CDR3 sequence is CASSPGSTGSSYEQYF.

Measured by frequency, this clonotype is large. This chain uses TRBV11-1 with TRBJ2-7; no DNA is available, so the TRBD1 call from TCRdb remains unchecked. The CDR3 is 14 residues long. Per germline, CDR1 SGHAT and CDR2 FQDESV (reference sequence). The CDR3 region is CASSPPGAPNQQYF.

By frequency, this clonotype is medium-sized (0.01 to 0.1%). The genes are TRBV6-4 and TRBJ2-1; TCRdb returns TRBD1, unconfirmable since there is no DNA. The CDR3 is 13 amino acids. CDR1 is MRHNA and CDR2 is SNTAGT in the germline V gene. The chain's CDR3 is CASSVRRGDEQFF.

V and J are TRBV2 and TRBJ2-7. This CDR3 region has 11 residues. Germline V lookup: CDR1 SNHLY, CDR2 FYNNEI. CDR3 sequence: CASSERVVQYF.

This clonotype is identified as large from frequency. V and J are TRBV5-4 and TRBJ2-6; TCRdb indicates TRBD1, and absent DNA this call remains unverified. This CDR3 comprises 16 residues. The germline V gene has CDR1 SGHNT and CDR2 YYREEE (reference sequence). This CDR3 reads CASSNGQVPGANVLTF. Variable domain in full (rest from reference TRBV5-4 and TRBJ2-6): ETGVTQSPTHLIKTRGQQVTLRCSSQSGHNTVSWYQQALGQGPQFIFQYYREEENGRGNFPPRFSGLQFPNYSSELNVNALELDDSALYLCASSNGQVPGANVLTFGAGSRLTVL.

The chain joins TRBV11-3 to TRBJ2-6. This CDR3 comprises 15 residues. Germline V gives CDR1 SGHNT, CDR2 YENEEA. This CDR3 reads CASSLAGSGANVLTF. The variable domain in full, with the rest retrieved from reference TRBV11-3 and TRBJ2-6, is EAGVVQSPRYKIIEKKQPVAFWCNPISGHNTLYWYLQNLGQGPELLIRYENEEAVDDSQLPKDRFSAERLKGVDSTLKIQPAELGDSAVYLCASSLAGSGANVLTFGAGSRLTVL.

Measured by frequency, this clonotype is large. This chain uses TRBV19 with TRBJ1-3; TCRdb proposes TRBD1, but this gene call is untestable without DNA. The CDR3 is 14 amino acids. Germline V CDR1 and CDR2: LNHDA, SQIVND (reference sequence). CDR3 residues: CASSWASGAATIYF.

This clonotype ranks as medium-sized (0.01 to 0.1%) in terms of frequency. The chain uses TRBV18 and TRBJ1-1; TCRdb indicates TRBD1, and absent DNA this call remains unverified. The CDR3 length is 16 residues. Per germline, CDR1 KGHSH and CDR2 LQKENI. The CDR3 loop is CASSPRDSFGGTEAFF.

This clonotype is called large based on its frequency. The V gene is TRBV29-1, the J gene TRBJ2-7. The CDR3 runs 15 residues. CDR1 is SQVTM and CDR2 is ANQGSEA in the germline V gene. This CDR3 reads CSVKGKTGGPYEQYF.

This clonotype ranks as medium-sized in terms of frequency. This sequence joins TRBV20-1 and TRBJ2-5; as DNA is missing, the TRBD2 call by TCRdb cannot be tested. Germline V gene lookup returns CDR1 DFQATT and CDR2 SNEGSKA (reference sequence). The CDR3 has 13 amino acids. The CDR3 is CSAQTSGQETQYF.

This clonotype is deemed medium-sized by its frequency. The V gene is TRBV24-1, the J gene TRBJ2-2; TCRdb's assignment of TRBD2 cannot be checked, as there is no DNA. Germline V gene data show CDR1 as KGHDR and CDR2 as SFDVKD. The CDR3 sequence is 16 residues long. The CDR3 protein is CATSDGLAGDTGELFF.

This clonotype is classed as large by frequency. The rearrangement links TRBV6-4 to TRBJ2-2. The V gene's germline CDR1 is MRHNA and CDR2 SNTAGT. The CDR3 spans 15 residues. CDR3 amino acids: CASSDSGENTGELFF.

This clonotype shows up as large by frequency. The J gene is TRBJ2-4, the V gene TRBV19; TCRdb's D gene call, TRBD1, goes unchecked for lack of DNA. Germline V CDR1 and CDR2: LNHDA, SQIVND (reference sequence). The CDR3 is 16 residues long. The chain's CDR3 is CASSIVGESTKNIQYF.

This clonotype is called large based on its frequency. The rearrangement links TRBV19 to TRBJ2-7; no DNA is available, so the TRBD1 call from TCRdb remains unchecked. This CDR3 contains 14 residues. Germline V lookup: CDR1 LNHDA, CDR2 SQIVND (reference sequence). CDR3 loop: CASMSQGDTYEQYF.

This clonotype is called large based on its frequency. CDR3 protein: CASSRTSGSSDTGELFF. The chain couples TRBV19 to TRBJ2-2; TCRdb's D call of TRBD2 is untestable without DNA. CDR3 length equals 17 residues. CDR1 is LNHDA and CDR2 is SQIVND in the germline V gene (reference sequence).

This clonotype registers large by frequency. The genes are TRBV6-1 and TRBJ2-7; the D call from TCRdb, TRBD1, cannot be confirmed without DNA. This CDR3 comprises 14 residues. Germline-derived CDR1 and CDR2 are MNHNS and SASEGT. The chain's CDR3 is CASSEAPTRGEQYF.

Judged by frequency, this clonotype is large (0.1 to 1%). The rearrangement joins TRBV13 to TRBJ2-7. Germline CDR1 and CDR2: PRHDT and FYEKMQ (reference sequence). The CDR3 totals 14 residues. The CDR3: CASSRSGSSYEQYF.

This clonotype registers medium-sized by frequency. V is TRBV5-1 and J is TRBJ1-3; with no DNA, the TCRdb D assignment of TRBD1 cannot be verified. This CDR3 has 14 amino acids. Germline CDR1 SGHRS, CDR2 YFSETQ. This CDR3 is CASSGGDSGNTIYF.

By frequency, this clonotype registers large. V and J are TRBV18 and TRBJ2-7; with no DNA, the TCRdb D assignment of TRBD1 cannot be verified. The CDR3 has 15 residues. Germline CDR1 KGHSH, CDR2 LQKENI. CDR3 protein: CASSPLGGGRGEQYF. Full variable domain (rest looked up from reference TRBV18 and TRBJ2-7): NAGVMQNPRHLVRRRGQEARLRCSPMKGHSHVYWYRQLPEEGLKFMVYLQKENIIDESGMPKERFSAEFPKEGPSILRIQQVVRGDSAAYFCASSPLGGGRGEQYFGPGTRLTVT.

According to its frequency, this clonotype is large (0.1 to 1%). The chain combines TRBV15 with TRBJ2-1. Germline V gene sequence: CDR1 LNHNV, CDR2 YYDKDF (reference sequence). There are 16 residues in the CDR3. CDR3 sequence: CATSRGFSNAYNEQFF.

This clonotype is labeled medium-sized based on frequency. This chain links TRBV20-1 with TRBJ2-5; TCRdb gives TRBD2 as the D gene, but with no DNA this cannot be confirmed. The length of the CDR3 is 13 residues. The germline V gene encodes CDR1 DFQATT and CDR2 SNEGSKA (reference sequence). CDR3 region: CSASRGGEETQYF.

Measured by frequency, this clonotype is medium-sized (0.01 to 0.1%). The V and J genes are TRBV19 and TRBJ1-2; TCRdb selects TRBD1, and the lack of DNA leaves this call unchecked. There are 14 residues in the CDR3. The germline gives CDR1 LNHDA, CDR2 SQIVND (reference sequence). The CDR3 is CASSIPGQMNGYTF.

According to its frequency, this clonotype is medium-sized. The chain uses TRBV24-1 and TRBJ2-5; the D call from TCRdb, TRBD1, cannot be confirmed without DNA. There are 13 residues in the CDR3. From germline, CDR1 is KGHDR and CDR2 SFDVKD. CDR3 loop: CATTGGSAGTQYF.

This clonotype registers medium-sized (0.01 to 0.1%) by frequency. V usage is TRBV5-1 and J usage is TRBJ2-7; TCRdb selects TRBD2, and the lack of DNA leaves this call unchecked. The CDR3 is 14 residues long. Germline V gene lookup returns CDR1 SGHRS and CDR2 YFSETQ. CDR3 sequence: CASSPGGTYYEQYF.

According to its frequency, this clonotype is large. V usage is TRBV15 and J usage is TRBJ2-7; TCRdb indicates TRBD1, and absent DNA this call remains unverified. Germline V CDR1 and CDR2: LNHNV, YYDKDF (reference sequence). There are 15 residues in the CDR3. CDR3 residues: CATSRAGTPPLEQYF.

Measured by frequency, this clonotype is medium-sized. V is TRBV12-3 or TRBV12-4 and J is TRBJ2-3; TCRdb designates TRBD1, a call that cannot be tested without DNA. CDR3 size: 19 residues. Here the CDR3 reads CASSLTSGTALEGPDTQYF.